One T cell receptor (beta chain) is described in this entry. CDR3 length: 16 residues. Germline CDR1 and CDR2: SGDLS and YYNGEE. V lost 0 bases to trimming and J lost 2 bases, with 12 bases between them. Libraries were prepared by immunoSEQ multiplex PCR; TCRdb keeps only in-frame clonotypes and omits some of them. Of roughly 59,000 clones detected, around 92% appear once; the ten largest clones hold under 5.5%. These data are taken from a study of cytomegalovirus exposure and HLA in healthy donors. Sequenced sample: PBMCs. The chain links TRBV9 to TRBJ2-1; D perhaps matches TRBD2 (5 bases). This receptor was obtained from a young man in good health and CMV-seropositive. CDR3 coding DNA: TGTGCCAGCAGCGTAGTCGGGCCAGCGGCCTACAATGAGCAGTTCTTC. This translates into CASSVVGPAAYNEQFF.